The clone carrying this T cell receptor (beta chain) was seen only a few times. TCRdb's copy holds only in-frame clones and misses some; the assay was immunoSEQ multiplex PCR. The sample carries hundreds of thousands of clones, over 75% recorded once. The age range of participants was about 18 to 100 years, with residence in roughly 25 US areas. These data originate in a study of blood T cell repertoires in COVID-19. Across the whole study: COVID-19 samples from acute and convalescent phases originated in the United States, Italy and Spain.

V was trimmed by 3 bases and J by 1 base, leaving 6 bases between them. The CDR3 is 13 amino acids. Germline-derived CDR1 and CDR2 are LGHNA and YSLEER. The receptor's source is a man younger than 40 who had recovered from COVID-19. The rearrangement joins TRBV4-3 to TRBJ1-1; D might be TRBD1 (6 bases). The sequencing input was PBMCs or T cells enriched from blood (not recorded which). As DNA, the CDR3 is TGCGCCAGCAGCCAGGGGGCGAACACTGAAGCTTTCTTT. Translation gives CASSQGANTEAFF.